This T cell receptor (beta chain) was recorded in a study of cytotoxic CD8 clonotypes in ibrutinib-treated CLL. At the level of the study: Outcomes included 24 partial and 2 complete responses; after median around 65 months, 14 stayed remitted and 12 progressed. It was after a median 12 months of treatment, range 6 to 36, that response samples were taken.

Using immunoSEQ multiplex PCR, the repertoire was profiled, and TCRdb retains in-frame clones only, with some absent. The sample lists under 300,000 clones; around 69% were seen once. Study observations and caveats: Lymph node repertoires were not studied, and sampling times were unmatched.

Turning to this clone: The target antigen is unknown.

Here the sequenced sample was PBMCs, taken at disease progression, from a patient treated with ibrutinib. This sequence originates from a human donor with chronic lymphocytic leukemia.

The CDR3 loop reads CASSLSLTPANYGYTF. CDR3 coding DNA: TGTGCCAGCAGCTTATCCTTGACACCCGCTAACTATGGCTACACCTTC. The chain is built from TRBV7-9 and TRBJ1-2; D unclear. The germline gives CDR1 SEHNR, CDR2 FQNEAQ (reference sequence). The CDR3 totals 16 residues. V gave up 2 bases and J gave up 0 bases, with 13 bases separating them.